This note documents a single TCR beta chain sequence. From germline, CDR1 is LGHDT and CDR2 YNNKEL (reference sequence). The trim removed 3 bases at V and 3 bases at J, leaving 0 bases unmatched. CDR3 length: 15 amino acids. The data stem from a study of blood T cell repertoires in COVID-19. Background on the study: Researchers got acute and convalescent COVID-19 samples from the United States, Italy and Spain. T cells, B-cell-depleted T cells, or PBMCs supplied cDNA or gDNA.

Original handling: Nucleated cell counts were estimated from reference gene primer amplification. TCRdb's table, derived via immunoSEQ multiplex PCR, lists solely in-frame clones and lacks some. The V and J calls and clone size are taken from that table; D and trimming were inferred from the DNA. The table lists about 160,000 clones, 85% to 90% of them singletons. The Seattle patients joined while their infection was active and were tracked longitudinally afterward. The chain uses TRBV3-1 (or the pseudogene TRBV3-2) and TRBJ2-3; 13 bases are shared with TRBD2. This clonotype was obtained from a woman aged 70 to 79 with COVID-19, enrolled during active disease. The sample was peripheral blood. The DNA of the CDR3 is TGTGCCAGCAGCCAGGGACTAGCGGGAACAGATACGCAGTATTTT. As protein: CASSQGLAGTDTQYF.